This T cell receptor (beta chain) was sequenced for a study of shared clonotypes between healthy human individuals. The CDR3 is made up of 14 amino acids. Germline CDR1 is SQVTM and CDR2 is ANQGSEA. J gave up 4 bases and V 4 bases, and 5 bases lay outside the gene matches. CD8 cells classed as naive were CD45RO-negative and positively selected for CCR7, excluding terminally differentiated effector memory CD45RA+ cells. The data were produced by immunoSEQ multiplex PCR, yet TCRdb's version contains in-frame clones alone and is incomplete. This sample yields around 2,000,000 clones, of which approximately 94% are seen a single time; about 1.1% belongs to the top ten.

The chain links TRBV29-1 to TRBJ2-3; 10 bases match TRBD2. Sample: naive CD8+ T cells sorted from blood. The TCR was taken from a man between 18 and 35 years old in good health. The CDR3 protein is CSVVLAGVADTQYF. In DNA form, the CDR3 reads TGCAGCGTTGTCCTAGCGGGAGTGGCAGATACGCAGTATTTT.